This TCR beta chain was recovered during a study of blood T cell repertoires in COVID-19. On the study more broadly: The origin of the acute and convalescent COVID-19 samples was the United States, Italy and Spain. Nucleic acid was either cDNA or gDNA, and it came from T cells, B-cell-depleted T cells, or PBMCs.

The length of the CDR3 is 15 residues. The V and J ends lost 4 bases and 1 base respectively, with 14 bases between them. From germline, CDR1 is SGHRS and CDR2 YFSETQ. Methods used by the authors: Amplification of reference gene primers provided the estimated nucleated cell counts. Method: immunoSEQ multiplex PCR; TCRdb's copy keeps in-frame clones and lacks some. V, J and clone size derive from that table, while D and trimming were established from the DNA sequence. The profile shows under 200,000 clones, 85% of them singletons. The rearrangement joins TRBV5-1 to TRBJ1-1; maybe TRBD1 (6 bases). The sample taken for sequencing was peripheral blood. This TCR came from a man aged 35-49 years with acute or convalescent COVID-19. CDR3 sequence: CASSIEDSQNTEAFF. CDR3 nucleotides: TGCGCCAGCAGCATTGAGGACAGCCAGAACACTGAAGCTTTCTTT.